The 16 T cell receptor beta chains in this list originate from one sample, sequenced in a study of blood T cell repertoires in COVID-19. The method was immunoSEQ multiplex PCR; TCRdb's version includes in-frame clones alone and lacks a portion of them. The data show roughly 190,000 clones, 80% to 90% seen once. The specimen was PBMCs or T cells enriched from blood (not recorded which). The receptors derive from a middle-aged man who had recovered from COVID-19.

The CDR3 DNA reads TGTGCCAGCAGCCCTAGCGGGGGGAGCTCCTACAATGAGCAGTTCTTC. This codes for CASSPSGGSSYNEQFF. The chain recombines TRBV11-1 with TRBJ2-1; 11 bases match TRBD2. V was clipped by 5 bases and J by 0 bases; unmatched bases: 3. The CDR3 runs 16 residues. From germline, CDR1 is SGHAT and CDR2 FQDESV (reference sequence).

The V and J genes are TRBV7-9 and TRBJ2-3; D is undetermined. The V gene lost 1 base and the J gene lost 0 bases, with 17 bases spanning the gap. The CDR3 runs to 18 residues. The germline gives CDR1 SEHNR, CDR2 FQNEAQ (reference sequence). CDR3 region: CASSLGRPRGSSTDTQYF. DNA of the CDR3: TGTGCCAGCAGCTTAGGCCGACCGCGCGGTTCTAGCACAGATACGCAGTATTTT. Based on the CDR3 plus reference TRBV7-9 and TRBJ2-3, the full variable domain is DTGVSQNPRHKITKRGQNVTFRCDPISEHNRLYWYRQTLGQGPEFLTYFQNEAQLEKSRLLSDRFSAERPKGSFSTLEIQRTEQGDSAMYLCASSLGRPRGSSTDTQYFGPGTRLTVL.

J is TRBJ2-3 and V is TRBV11-2; 8 bases fit TRBD1. This CDR3 comprises 13 residues. Germline assignment: CDR1 SGHAT and CDR2 FQNNGV. Trimming at V came to 3 bases and at J to 6 bases, leaving 2 bases not matched to a gene. CDR3 nucleotide sequence: TGTGCCAGCAGCTTGACAGGGGAGGATACGCAGTATTTT. It is translated as CASSLTGEDTQYF.

V usage is TRBV6-5 and J usage is TRBJ1-6, with D uncertain. Germline loops: CDR1 MNHEY, CDR2 SVGAGI. V was pared by 4 bases and J by 5 bases, with 12 bases between. CDR3 length: 15 amino acids. CDR3 coding DNA: TGTGCCAGCAGTTTCCTGAATCCAGATAATTCACCCCTCCACTTT. It codes for CASSFLNPDNSPLHF.

This chain links TRBV2 with TRBJ1-5; D might be TRBD1 (6 bases). Between the trimmed V and J ends, which lost 7 bases and 4 bases, there was a span of 20 bases. This CDR3 is built from 16 residues. Germline values: CDR1 SNHLY, CDR2 FYNNEI. The CDR3 region is CASISLGPRGNQPQHF. CDR3 DNA: TGTGCCAGCATTTCTTTGGGACCCAGGGGAAATCAGCCCCAGCATTTT.

In its sample, this clone was seen a few times. V gene TRBV30 combines with J gene TRBJ1-1; TRBD1 aligns across 8 bases. Germline loops: CDR1 GTSNPN, CDR2 SVGIG (reference sequence). V shed 4 bases and J 1 base; nucleotides not matched to a gene: 2. The CDR3 totals 13 residues. The CDR3 DNA sequence: TGTGCCTGGACAGGGGGCTCGAACACTGAAGCTTTCTTT. It yields the protein CAWTGGSNTEAFF.

This rearrangement joins TRBV2 to TRBJ1-1; 9 bases map to TRBD1. J lost 0 bases, V lost 8 bases, and 4 bases had no gene match. CDR1 is SNHLY, CDR2 FYNNEI, per germline. The CDR3 runs to 14 residues. The CDR3 DNA reads as TGTGCCAGCGGGGACAGGGTCATGAACACTGAAGCTTTCTTT. It translates to CASGDRVMNTEAFF.

The chain combines TRBV7-2 with TRBJ2-7; possible D gene TRBD2, 5 bases. The ends were cut back, 1 base at V and 5 bases at J, with 9 bases in the middle. This CDR3 spans 13 amino acids. Germline lookup yields CDR1 SGHTA and CDR2 FQGNSA. The CDR3 nucleotides are TGTGCCAGCAGCTTAGGGCTAGCCCACGAGCAGTACGTC. Protein sequence: CASSLGLAHEQYV.

V is TRBV19 and J is TRBJ2-3; possibly TRBD1 for D (7 bases). V was trimmed by 6 bases and J by 2 bases, leaving 12 bases between them. CDR1 and CDR2 from the germline V gene are LNHDA and SQIVND (reference sequence). The CDR3 has 14 amino acids. This CDR3 reads CASRGGTATDTQYF. In DNA form, the CDR3 reads TGTGCCAGTAGAGGGGGGACAGCCACAGATACGCAGTATTTT.

This rearrangement joins TRBV15 to TRBJ2-7; D gene uncertain. Germline loops: CDR1 LNHNV, CDR2 YYDKDF (reference sequence). CDR3 size: 13 residues. V dropped 0 bases and J dropped 6 bases, with 9 bases sitting between them. CDR3 protein: CATSRDFGGEQYV. Here the CDR3 DNA reads TGTGCCACCAGCAGAGATTTTGGCGGCGAGCAGTACGTC.

The chain couples TRBV2 to TRBJ1-2, with TRBD1 matching over 9 bases. The CDR3 extends over 18 amino acids. Per the germline V gene, CDR1 is SNHLY and CDR2 is FYNNEI. J was trimmed by 1 base and V by 3 bases; bases with no gene match: 12. CDR3 protein: CASSEEKGTGKFNYGYTF. CDR3 nucleotides: TGTGCCAGCAGTGAGGAAAAGGGGACAGGGAAGTTTAACTATGGCTACACCTTC.

This chain connects TRBV9 to TRBJ1-1; the D gene is possibly TRBD1 (6 bases). The germline V and J ends were trimmed by 2 bases and 5 bases, with 13 bases remaining between them. The CDR3 loop spans 14 amino acids. The V gene's germline CDR1 is SGDLS and CDR2 YYNGEE. CDR3 loop: CASSVLQGATEAFF. For the CDR3, the DNA is TGTGCCAGCAGCGTTTTACAGGGAGCGACTGAAGCTTTCTTT.

This chain links TRBV2 with TRBJ2-5; the match to TRBD2 covers 9 bases. The V gene end was trimmed by 9 bases and the J gene end by 2 bases; junction bases not matched to a gene: 16. This CDR3 is built from 17 residues. Germline CDR1 reads SNHLY; CDR2 reads FYNNEI. The CDR3 spells CARGKVAGVGPQETQYF. The CDR3 nucleotides are TGTGCCAGGGGGAAGGTAGCGGGAGTAGGGCCTCAAGAGACCCAGTACTTC.

This chain joins TRBV10-3 and TRBJ2-1; no definite D call. This CDR3 comprises 11 residues. V lost 4 bases, J lost 7 bases, and 5 bases lay in between. Germline V gene sequence: CDR1 ENHRY, CDR2 SYGVKD. CDR3 protein: CAISAENEQFF. DNA of the CDR3: TGTGCCATCAGTGCCGAGAATGAGCAGTTCTTC.

V is TRBV20-1 and J is TRBJ2-7; 7 nucleotides align to TRBD2. Germline V gene sequence: CDR1 DFQATT, CDR2 SNEGSKA (reference sequence). With 3 bases clipped from V and 1 base from J, the junction kept 3 bases outside the gene matches. The CDR3 extends over 13 amino acids. CDR3 protein: CSASSSGSYEQYV. CDR3 nucleotide sequence: TGCAGTGCTAGTAGTAGCGGGTCCTACGAGCAGTACGTC.

V usage is TRBV18 and J usage is TRBJ2-4, with D possibly being TRBD1 (5 bases). CDR1 is KGHSH, CDR2 LQKENI, per germline. V lost 3 bases and J lost 5, with 11 bases in between. The CDR3 spans 14 residues. The CDR3 nucleotides are TGTGCCAGCTCACCGGGCAGGGCCGAAAACATTCAGTACTTC. Amino acid sequence: CASSPGRAENIQYF.